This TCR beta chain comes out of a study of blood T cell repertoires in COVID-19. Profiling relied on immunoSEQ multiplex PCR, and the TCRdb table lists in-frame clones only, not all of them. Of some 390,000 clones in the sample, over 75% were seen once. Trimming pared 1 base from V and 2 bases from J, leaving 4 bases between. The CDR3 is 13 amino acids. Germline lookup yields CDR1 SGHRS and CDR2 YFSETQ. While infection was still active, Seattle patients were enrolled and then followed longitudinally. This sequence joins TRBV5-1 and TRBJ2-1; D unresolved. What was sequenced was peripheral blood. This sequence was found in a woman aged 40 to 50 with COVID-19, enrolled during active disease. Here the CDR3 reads CASSLSAYNEQFF. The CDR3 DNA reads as TGCGCCAGCAGCTTGTCTGCCTACAATGAGCAGTTCTTC.